Listed below are T cell receptor beta chains from one sample, sequenced in a study of OX40 agonist ivuxolimab in advanced cancers. Data came from immunoSEQ multiplex PCR; TCRdb stores just in-frame clones and leaves some out. The top ten hold under 30% of the sample, which has more than 25,000 clones, about 82% seen once. The input for sequencing was CD4+ or CD8+ T cells sorted from blood, taken in a trial of the OX40 agonist ivuxolimab. These receptors were taken from an adult with an advanced solid tumor such as melanoma, head and neck, liver or kidney cancer. CDR3s include the opening cysteine and the closing phenylalanine or tryptophan. The order of the fields is clone size, J gene, V gene, D gene, CDR3 DNA, CDR3 protein. The D gene is left open where the match is weak. Size is stated for part of the rows, as once, few or many counts, or as a class when the clone is expanded.

>-|TRBJ1-5|TRBV15|TRBD1
TGTGCCACCAGCAGAGCAGAGAACAGGGGACGTCAGCCCCAGCATTTT
CATSRAENRGRQPQHF
>-|TRBJ2-5|TRBV21-1|-
TGTGCCAGCAGCCAACGCGAAGGGCCAGAGACCCAGTACTTC
CASSQREGPETQYF
>-|TRBJ2-7|TRBV4-1|TRBD1
TGCGCCAGCAGCCAACAAACAGGGGGCGAGCAGTACTTC
CASSQQTGGEQYF
>few|TRBJ1-3|TRBV10-3|-
TGTGCCATCAGTGAGTCGGCTGCTGGAAACACCATATATTTT
CAISESAAGNTIYF
>once|TRBJ2-1|TRBV4-1|TRBD2
TGCGCCAGCAGCCCCTCGCCCGGGACTAGCGGGAGGAATGAGCAGTTCTTC
CASSPSPGTSGRNEQFF
>-|TRBJ2-7|TRBV28|TRBD2
TGTGCCAGCAGGGGACTAGCTCTGGGCTACGAGCAGTACTTC
CASRGLALGYEQYF
>-|TRBJ2-7|TRBV28|-
TGTGCCAGCAGGGGGAATAGGGACGAGCAGTACTTC
CASRGNRDEQYF
>-|TRBJ1-1|TRBV9|-
TGTGCCAGCAGCGTAGTCGATTTCGGGATCGACACTGAAGCTTTCTTT
CASSVVDFGIDTEAFF
>-|TRBJ2-1|TRBV7-8|TRBD2
TGTGCCAGCAGCCCGGGGGGGGCTAGCGAAACCTTTGGGCAGTTCTTC
CASSPGGASETFGQFF
>-|TRBJ2-7|TRBV7-9|TRBD1
TGTGCCAGCAGCTTGACAGGGGAATCCTACGAGCAGTACTTC
CASSLTGESYEQYF
>-|TRBJ2-7|TRBV7-8|-
TGTGCCAGCAGCTCGAGCGGCCCCTCCTACGAGCAGTACTTC
CASSSSGPSYEQYF
>few|TRBJ2-5|TRBV19|-
TGTGCCAGTAGTTCCCCCGCAAGCCAGAGCCTGCAAGAGACCCAGTACTTC
CASSSPASQSLQETQYF
>once|TRBJ2-3|TRBV7-9|-
TGTGCCAGCCTAGTAGGGGACACCCGGCGAGATACGCAGTATTTT
CASLVGDTRRDTQYF
>-|TRBJ2-7|TRBV5-1|-
TGCGCCAGCAGGGGGTTTAGCTCCTACGAGCAGTACTTC
CASRGFSSYEQYF
>-|TRBJ1-2|TRBV28|TRBD1
TGTGCCAGTGACAGGGGGCTTGGCTACACCTTC
CASDRGLGYTF
>-|TRBJ2-2|TRBV19|-
TGTGCCAGTAGTATAGGCAGACACACCGGGGAGCTGTTTTTT
CASSIGRHTGELFF
>-|TRBJ1-2|TRBV2|-
TGTGCCGCTCTTTTGCCCGACAGGTGGGACGGAGGCTACACCTTC
CAALLPDRWDGGYTF
>-|TRBJ2-3|TRBV28|TRBD2
TGTGCCAGCAGTTTAGTAGCGGGAGCCAGAGATACGCAGTATTTT
CASSLVAGARDTQYF
>-|TRBJ1-2|TRBV2|-
TGTGCCAGCAGTGAGTTTAGCGCCATCGGAGACTATGGCTACACCTTC
CASSEFSAIGDYGYTF
>-|TRBJ2-7|TRBV28|-
TGTGCCAGCAGTTTTATACCCCAGGATCCCTCCTACGAGCAGTACTTC
CASSFIPQDPSYEQYF
>once|TRBJ2-5|TRBV7-8|TRBD1
TGTGCCAGCAGCCCTTCTCCCGGGACAGGCGAAGAGACCCAGTACTTC
CASSPSPGTGEETQYF
>-|TRBJ2-7|TRBV6-1|-
TGTGCCAGCAGTGAAGCCTTGTGGCGAGCAAGGAAAGCTTACGAGCAGTACTTC
CASSEALWRARKAYEQYF
>large|TRBJ2-2|TRBV27|TRBD1
TGTGCCAGCAGTTTCGGGCAGGGGGCCGGGGAGCTGTTTTTT
CASSFGQGAGELFF
>-|TRBJ1-4|TRBV7-6|-
TGTGCCAGCAGCCTCCTCGAGGGCTATTTT
CASSLLEGYF
>once|TRBJ2-7|TRBV6-5|-
TGTGCCAGCAGTTCGGGCGCTGGGCTCGAGCAGTACTTC
CASSSGAGLEQYF
>medium-sized|TRBJ1-1|TRBV13|TRBD1
TGTGCCAGCAGCCTGACAGGGGAGGCTTTCTTT
CASSLTGEAFF
>once|TRBJ2-7|TRBV20-1|-
TGCAGTGCCTTAACTCGCTACGAGCAGTACTTC
CSALTRYEQYF
>-|TRBJ2-7|TRBV19|TRBD1
TGTGCCAGTAGTAGTATAGACAGGGGCTACGAGCAGTACTTC
CASSSIDRGYEQYF
>-|TRBJ1-5|TRBV4-1|-
TGCGCCAGCAGCCAAGTTGGGGCGAGCAATCAGCCCCAGCATTTT
CASSQVGASNQPQHF
>-|TRBJ2-5|TRBV14|-
TGTGCCAGCAGCCAAGTGGGGGCGGGAGTTCAAGAGACCCAGTACTTC
CASSQVGAGVQETQYF
>-|TRBJ2-1|TRBV6-1|-
TGTGCCAGCAGTGAGGCGGAGATCAATGAGCAGTTCTTC
CASSEAEINEQFF
>-|TRBJ2-5|TRBV5-1|TRBD2
TGCGCCAGCAGCTTGTTGGTAGCGGGAGAAGAGACCCAGTACTTC
CASSLLVAGEETQYF
>-|TRBJ2-7|TRBV21-1|-
TGTGCCAGCAGCAAAGCCGGACCCCGCTCCTACGAGCAGTACTTC
CASSKAGPRSYEQYF
>-|TRBJ2-5|TRBV6-7|-
TGTGCCAGCAGTTACTCGAGGGCGGGGTGGGAGACCCAGTACTTC
CASSYSRAGWETQYF
>-|TRBJ2-7|TRBV5-1|-
TGCGCCAGCAGTCCCAGGGCTTACGAGCAGTACTTC
CASSPRAYEQYF
>-|TRBJ2-3|TRBV4-1|-
TGCGCCAGCAGCCAAGAGGGTGCTGAATCAGATACGCAGTATTTT
CASSQEGAESDTQYF
>-|TRBJ1-1|TRBV10-3|-
TGTGCCATCAGCCTTACAGGCTACACTGAAGCTTTCTTT
CAISLTGYTEAFF
>-|TRBJ1-2|TRBV27|-
TGTGCCAGCAGTTCAAAGTGGGGGCCCGCCCGACCCAACTATGGCTACACCTTC
CASSSKWGPARPNYGYTF
>once|TRBJ2-7|TRBV4-1|-
TGCGCCAGCAGCGCCCGACTAGAGTCCTACGAGCAGTACTTC
CASSARLESYEQYF
>-|TRBJ1-1|TRBV29-1|-
TGCAGCGTTGGGACCGAGCAACCTAACACTGAGGCTTTCTTT
CSVGTEQPNTEAFF
>-|TRBJ2-5|TRBV2|-
TGTGCCAGCAGCTCTGACAGTTTCCAAGAGACCCAGTACTTC
CASSSDSFQETQYF
>-|TRBJ2-7|TRBV5-4|-
TGCGCCAGCAGCTTGGGGGGGCTATACGAGCAGTACTTC
CASSLGGLYEQYF
>-|TRBJ2-1|TRBV19|-
TGTGCCAGTAGTACTAGCTATGATTTGTACAATGAGCAGTTCTTC
CASSTSYDLYNEQFF
>few|TRBJ2-7|TRBV28|-
TGTGCCAGCAGTTTATCGTTAGACTACGAGCAGTACTTC
CASSLSLDYEQYF
>-|TRBJ2-2|TRBV27|TRBD2
TGTGCCAGCAGTCACCGGACTAGCCCCGGGGAGCTGTTTTTT
CASSHRTSPGELFF
>-|TRBJ2-7|TRBV9|-
TGTGCCAGCAGAGGAGGGTCCCTCTCCTACGAGCAGTACTTC
CASRGGSLSYEQYF
>-|TRBJ1-3|TRBV11-1|-
TGTGCCAGCAGCCTCTCGTGGGCAGACTCTGGAAACACCATATATTTT
CASSLSWADSGNTIYF
>-|TRBJ2-7|TRBV9|TRBD1
TGTGCCAGCAGCGTAGGACAGGGGGCGATCTACGAGCAGTACTTC
CASSVGQGAIYEQYF
>-|TRBJ2-1|TRBV29-1|TRBD2
TGCAGCGTTTGGACTAGCCCGACGAATGAGCAGTTCTTC
CSVWTSPTNEQFF
>few|TRBJ1-1|TRBV5-1|-
TGCGCCAGCAGCTTGGACCAGTACGGGAGGGCTTTCTTT
CASSLDQYGRAFF
>-|TRBJ2-7|TRBV9|TRBD2
TGTGCCAGCAGCGTCGGACTAGCGGGAGATGGATGGGTCTACGAGCAGTACTTC
CASSVGLAGDGWVYEQYF
>-|TRBJ1-2|TRBV5-1|TRBD1
TGCGCCAGCAGCGACAGGGCGAACTATGGCTACACCTTC
CASSDRANYGYTF
>few|TRBJ2-4|TRBV28|TRBD2
TGTGCCAGCAGCATTGGTGGGGCTAGCGGGATTCCCGGGGCCAAAAACATTCAGTACTTC
CASSIGGASGIPGAKNIQYF
>few|TRBJ2-3|TRBV7-6|TRBD1
TGTGCCAGCAGCTCGACAGGGACAGATACGCAGTATTTT
CASSSTGTDTQYF
>few|TRBJ2-1|TRBV7-8|-
TGTGCCAGCAGCCCTTTTATAGGCCGGGACAATGAGCAGTTCTTC
CASSPFIGRDNEQFF
>-|TRBJ2-1|TRBV7-9|TRBD2
TGTGCCAGCAGCTTGACTAGCGGGAGGTTCAATGAGCAGTTCTTC
CASSLTSGRFNEQFF